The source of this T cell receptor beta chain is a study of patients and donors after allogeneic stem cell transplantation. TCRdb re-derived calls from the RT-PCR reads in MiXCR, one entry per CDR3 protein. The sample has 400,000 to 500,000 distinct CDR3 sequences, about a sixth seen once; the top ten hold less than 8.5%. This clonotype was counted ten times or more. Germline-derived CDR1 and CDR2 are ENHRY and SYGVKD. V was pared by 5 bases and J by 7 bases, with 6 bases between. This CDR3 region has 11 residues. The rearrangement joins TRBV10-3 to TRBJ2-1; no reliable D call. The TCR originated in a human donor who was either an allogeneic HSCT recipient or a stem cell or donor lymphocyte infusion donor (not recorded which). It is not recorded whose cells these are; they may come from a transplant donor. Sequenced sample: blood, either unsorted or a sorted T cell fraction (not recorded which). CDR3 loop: CAISYENEQFF. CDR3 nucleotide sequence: TGTGCCATCAGTTACGAGAATGAGCAGTTCTTC.